These T cell receptor beta chains were read from a single sample in a study of cytotoxic CD8 clonotypes in ibrutinib-treated CLL. This table comes from immunoSEQ multiplex PCR, and its TCRdb copy is limited to in-frame clones, with some not included. The sample includes about 200,000 clones, roughly 77% of them seen just once. The sample consisted of PBMCs, taken after 12 months of ibrutinib treatment. The receptors originated from a human donor with chronic lymphocytic leukemia. CDR3s include the opening cysteine and the closing phenylalanine or tryptophan. A D gene is named only where the DNA matches it firmly. Not every row has a clone size; where given, it reads once, few, many or a size class.

TRBJ1-2 | . | TRBV20-1 | . | CSASRGRYTF | TGCAGTGCTAGCCGGGGCCGCTACACCTTC
TRBJ1-1 | . | TRBV28 | TRBD1 | CASRPGGDTEAFF | TGTGCCAGCAGACCAGGGGGGGACACTGAAGCTTTCTTT
TRBJ2-2 | . | TRBV7-2 | TRBD2 | CASSPGLAGGGTGELFF | TGTGCCAGCAGCCCGGGACTAGCGGGAGGGGGAACCGGGGAGCTGTTTTTT
TRBJ1-4 | . | TRBV6-5 | . | CASSMVLNEKLFF | TGTGCCAGCAGTATGGTACTTAATGAAAAACTGTTTTTT
TRBJ2-7 | . | TRBV7-2 | . | CASSFLGGTASYEQYF | TGTGCCAGCTCATTCCTGGGGGGGACAGCGTCCTACGAGCAGTACTTC
TRBJ1-4 | . | TRBV27 | . | CASRAGNGEKLFF | TGTGCCAGCAGAGCAGGGAATGGAGAAAAACTGTTTTTT
TRBJ1-2 | . | TRBV12-5 | . | CASGRQLYGYTF | TGTGCTAGTGGCAGACAGCTCTATGGCTACACCTTC
TRBJ1-5 | . | TRBV4-1 | . | CASSQEPGESNQPQHF | TGCGCCAGCAGCCAAGAACCAGGGGAGAGCAATCAGCCCCAGCATTTT
TRBJ1-2 | once | TRBV5-1 | . | CASSFRGEDYGYTF | TGCGCCAGCAGCTTCAGGGGCGAGGACTATGGCTACACCTTC
TRBJ2-3 | . | TRBV5-1 | . | CASSSGLSRDTQYF | TGCGCCAGCAGCTCGGGTTTATCACGCGATACGCAGTATTTT
TRBJ1-1 | . | TRBV27 | . | CASTKDGLNTEAFF | TGTGCCAGCACCAAGGACGGACTGAACACTGAAGCTTTCTTT
TRBJ1-1 | . | TRBV18 | . | CASSRPQEINTEAFF | TGTGCCAGCTCGCGCCCCCAGGAGATCAACACTGAAGCTTTCTTT
TRBJ1-2 | . | TRBV5-6 | TRBD1 | CASSPRRGRYGYTF | TGTGCCAGCAGCCCCCGCAGGGGGAGGTATGGCTACACCTTC
TRBJ1-1 | few | TRBV18 | . | CASSPVQSNTEAFF | TGTGCCAGCTCACCAGTACAGTCGAACACTGAAGCTTTCTTT
TRBJ2-5 | . | TRBV2 | . | CASRQGGAETQYF | TGTGCCAGCAGACAGGGGGGGGCAGAGACCCAGTACTTC
TRBJ2-1 | once | TRBV7-2 | . | CASSFPYNEQFF | TGTGCCAGCAGCTTTCCCTACAATGAGCAGTTCTTC
TRBJ1-5 | few | TRBV28 | . | CASRAGGRNQPQHF | TGTGCCAGCAGGGCAGGAGGTCGCAATCAGCCCCAGCATTTT
TRBJ2-3 | . | TRBV2 | TRBD2 | CASSFYTSGGADTQYF | TGTGCCAGCAGTTTCTACACTAGCGGGGGTGCAGATACGCAGTATTTT
TRBJ2-3 | . | TRBV6-5 | . | CASSTGFLTDTQYF | TGTGCCAGCAGTACAGGTTTTCTCACAGATACGCAGTATTTT
TRBJ2-7 | . | TRBV6-5 | . | CASSYGDRSYEQYF | TGTGCCAGCAGTTACGGAGACAGGAGCTACGAGCAGTACTTC
TRBJ2-7 | . | TRBV30 | . | CAWNNRAHEQYF | TGTGCCTGGAATAACAGGGCCCACGAGCAGTACTTC
TRBJ1-2 | . | TRBV19 | TRBD1 | CASSIDQAGGIYGYTF | TGTGCCAGTAGTATAGATCAGGCAGGGGGTATCTATGGCTACACCTTC
TRBJ1-2 | many | TRBV7-9 | . | CASSPRALPNPFYGYTF | TGTGCCAGCAGCCCCCGGGCCTTACCGAATCCTTTCTATGGCTACACCTTC
TRBJ2-5 | . | TRBV5-4 | TRBD2 | CASSPKTSGIRETQYF | TGTGCCAGCAGCCCTAAGACTAGCGGGATTCGAGAGACCCAGTACTTC
TRBJ1-2 | . | TRBV9 | . | CASSVGAGVYGYTF | TGTGCCAGCAGCGTAGGAGCAGGCGTCTATGGCTACACCTTC
TRBJ1-1 | . | TRBV5-6 | . | CASSFGNTEAFF | TGTGCCAGCAGCTTTGGGAACACTGAAGCTTTCTTT
TRBJ2-1 | . | TRBV18 | TRBD2 | CASSPLGLAGQGEQFF | TGTGCCAGCTCACCACTGGGACTAGCGGGCCAGGGTGAGCAGTTCTTC
TRBJ2-3 | . | TRBV7-3 | . | CASSLMAMGTRSTDTQYF | TGTGCCAGCAGCTTAATGGCAATGGGTACCAGGAGCACAGATACGCAGTATTTT
TRBJ1-2 | . | TRBV7-9 | TRBD1 | CASSSQGGENYGYTF | TGTGCCAGCAGTTCACAGGGGGGCGAAAACTATGGCTACACCTTC
TRBJ2-4 | . | TRBV19 | TRBD1 | CASSIGTVLAKNIQYF | TGTGCCAGTAGTATCGGGACAGTTCTAGCCAAAAACATTCAGTACTTC
TRBJ1-2 | . | TRBV6-5 | TRBD1 | CASRGTGTTYGYTF | TGTGCCAGCAGGGGGACAGGGACCACCTATGGCTACACCTTC
TRBJ2-3 | . | TRBV30 | TRBD2 | CAGTLSGGTDTQYF | TGTGCCGGAACACTGAGCGGGGGCACAGATACGCAGTATTTT
TRBJ2-5 | . | TRBV9 | . | CASSVAPWETQYF | TGTGCCAGCAGCGTAGCACCGTGGGAGACCCAGTACTTC